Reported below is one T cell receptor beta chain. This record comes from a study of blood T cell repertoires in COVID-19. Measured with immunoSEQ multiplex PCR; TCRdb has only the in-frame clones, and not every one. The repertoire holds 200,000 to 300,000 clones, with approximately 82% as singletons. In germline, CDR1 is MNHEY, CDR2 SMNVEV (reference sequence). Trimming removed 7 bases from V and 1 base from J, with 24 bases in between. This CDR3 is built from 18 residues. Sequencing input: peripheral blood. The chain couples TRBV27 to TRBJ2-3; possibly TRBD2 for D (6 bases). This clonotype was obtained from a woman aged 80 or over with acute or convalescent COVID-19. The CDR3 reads CASIARHGTPPGTDTQYF. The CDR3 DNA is TGTGCCAGCATAGCACGCCACGGGACTCCACCTGGCACAGATACGCAGTATTTT.